This TCR beta chain was sequenced in a study of blood T cells in healthy people across ages. Notes on the study in general: Both higher diversity and more naive CD4+ cells marked long-lived donors when set against aged donors.

This CDR3 contains 15 residues. Germline CDR1 SGHNT, CDR2 YYREEE (reference sequence). With respect to this clonotype: Antigen specificity is unknown.

Together with a sample-barcoded 5' primer, a J-beta primer mix was included in a second PCR lasting about 7 to 12 cycles. Each TCR beta cDNA got a 12-nucleotide random molecular identifier. Via MiXCR, TCRdb re-called the 5' RACE reads, giving one row per CDR3 protein. This table holds fewer than 1 million distinct CDR3 sequences, 40% to 50% found once. The sample comprised blood. This receptor was taken from a man aged 60-69 years in good health. The chain recombines TRBV5-4 with TRBJ2-7, with unresolved D. Matching the DNA end better, TRBJ2-5 makes the J call doubtful. In DNA form, the CDR3 reads TGTGCCAGCAGCCACGCGAACCCCCTACAAGAGACCCAGTACTTC. It encodes CASSHANPLQETQYF.